This is a list of T cell receptor beta chains from one sample in a study of OX40 agonist ivuxolimab in advanced cancers. Only in-frame clones appear in the TCRdb table, and some are missing; sequencing was by immunoSEQ multiplex PCR. The sample lists 50,000 to 65,000 clones, more than 75% occurring once. This material consisted of CD4+ or CD8+ T cells sorted from blood, taken in a trial of the OX40 agonist ivuxolimab. The receptors here all came from an adult with an advanced solid tumor such as melanoma, head and neck, liver or kidney cancer. Both conserved end residues are trimmed from each CDR3. Each record gives: D gene, V gene, J gene, CDR3 length, CDR3 protein. A D gene is named only where the DNA matches it firmly.

>TRBD2|TRBV4-2|TRBJ2-1|17
ASSQVLPTGGSSYNEQF
>.|TRBV27|TRBJ2-3|13
ASTDLNLGADTQY
>.|TRBV27|TRBJ1-1|13
ASSPQMGGTTEAF
>.|TRBV21-1|TRBJ2-3|17
ASKEGVGGDIKRTDTQY
>.|TRBV2|TRBJ1-2|8
ASGDYGYT
>.|TRBV5-1|TRBJ2-3|14
ASSLGPSAGTDTQY
>.|TRBV5-8|TRBJ2-2|11
ASSRTNTGELF
>TRBD2|TRBV7-8|TRBJ2-7|13
ASSSRLAGSYEQY
>.|TRBV2|TRBJ1-1|12
ASSASQGPTEAF
>TRBD1|TRBV6-1|TRBJ1-4|11
ATQGVANEKLF
>TRBD2|TRBV4-1|TRBJ2-7|13
ASSQELAEFYEQY
>.|TRBV7-2|TRBJ1-4|13
ASSRRGGLDEKLF
>TRBD1|TRBV27|TRBJ2-5|16
ASSLSLDRAQYQETQY
>.|TRBV5-8|TRBJ2-2|14
ASSPRRGGGLGELF
>.|TRBV19|TRBJ2-3|12
ASSNTGWADTQY
>TRBD2|TRBV7-7|TRBJ2-3|15
ASSYNLAGGGGNTQY
>.|TRBV11-2|TRBJ2-7|14
ASSPRGRDSIYEQY
>.|TRBV5-4|TRBJ2-1|12
ASSFEVSSDEQF
>.|TRBV19|TRBJ2-5|11
ASSPGRQETQY
>.|TRBV7-3|TRBJ2-3|13
ASSSTGFSTDTQY
>TRBD1|TRBV4-3|TRBJ2-2|14
ASSRGQGANTGELF
>TRBD2|TRBV28|TRBJ2-7|14
ASKQRLAISTYEQY
>.|TRBV11-2|TRBJ1-2|13
ASSPSYGQNYGYT
>TRBD2|TRBV10-2|TRBJ2-1|10
ASGRAASEQF
>.|TRBV6-5|TRBJ2-3|13
ASRKWAGSTDTQY
>.|TRBV30|TRBJ1-5|12
AWSVGGGYQPQH
>.|TRBV2|TRBJ1-5|12
ASSDTGRRQPQH
>TRBD1|TRBV28|TRBJ1-1|13
ASSVRQGLNTEAF
>TRBD2|TRBV7-9|TRBJ2-3|13
ASIASGEATDTQY
>.|TRBV4-3|TRBJ1-2|11
ASSQERGDGYT
>.|TRBV6-4|TRBJ2-3|11
ARTSGWQDTQY
>.|TRBV7-9|TRBJ2-1|14
ASSPLPQTGKNEQF
>TRBD1|TRBV7-2|TRBJ2-5|12
ASSLGQSLETQY
>.|TRBV28|TRBJ1-3|10
ASLNSGNTIY
>.|TRBV6-5|TRBJ1-1|10
ASSAGQTEAF
>TRBD1|TRBV4-3|TRBJ2-5|13
ASSRGDRDQETQY
>.|TRBV7-6|TRBJ2-7|12
ASSLEAEGGEQY
>.|TRBV18|TRBJ2-7|13
ASSPPSRQYYEQY
>.|TRBV5-1|TRBJ2-5|11
ASSEGPWETQY
>TRBD1|TRBV5-6|.|11
ASTRGLEYEQY
>TRBD1|TRBV7-2|TRBJ2-7|12
ASRPGQGTYEQY
>.|TRBV5-1|TRBJ2-3|12
ASSLARGTDTQY
>TRBD1|TRBV7-9|TRBJ1-1|12
ASSLAGTDRKAF
>.|TRBV4-3|TRBJ2-2|13
ASSQETGNTGELF
>TRBD2|TRBV7-6|TRBJ2-7|11
ASSALAGYEQY
>.|TRBV11-2|TRBJ2-2|13
ASSFRGANTGELF
>TRBD2|TRBV4-1|TRBJ2-1|18
ASSPAPGLAGVESRNEQF
>.|TRBV28|TRBJ1-3|12
ASSGSYPGNTIY